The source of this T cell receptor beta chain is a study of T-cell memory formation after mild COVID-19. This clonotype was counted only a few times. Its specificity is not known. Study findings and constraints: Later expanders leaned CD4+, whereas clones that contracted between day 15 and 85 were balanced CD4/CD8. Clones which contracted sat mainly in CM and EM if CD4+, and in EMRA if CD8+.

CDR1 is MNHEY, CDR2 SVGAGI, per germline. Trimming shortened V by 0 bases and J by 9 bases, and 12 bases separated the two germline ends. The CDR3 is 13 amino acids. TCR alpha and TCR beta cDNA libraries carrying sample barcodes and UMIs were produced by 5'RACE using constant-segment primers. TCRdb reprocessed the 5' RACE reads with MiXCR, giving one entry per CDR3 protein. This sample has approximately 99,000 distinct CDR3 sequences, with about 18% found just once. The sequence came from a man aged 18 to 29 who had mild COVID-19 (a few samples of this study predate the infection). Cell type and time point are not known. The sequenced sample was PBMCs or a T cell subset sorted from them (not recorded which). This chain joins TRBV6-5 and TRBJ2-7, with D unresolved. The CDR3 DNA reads TGTGCCAGCAGTTACTCGAAAAACGTTTGGCAGTACTTC. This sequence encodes CASSYSKNVWQYF.